The 16 T cell receptor beta chains given below trace back to one sample, sequenced in a study of graft-versus-host responses after intestinal transplantation. Their specific antigens are unknown. Method: immunoSEQ multiplex PCR; TCRdb's copy keeps in-frame clones and lacks some. Of over 75,000 clones listed, roughly 91% are singletons. This specimen consisted of unstimulated CD4+ T cells sorted from spleen or lymph node cells, obtained before intestinal transplant. The receptors were gathered from a human donor who received an intestinal transplant.

The chain couples TRBV2 to TRBJ2-3; TRBD2 matches at 13 bases. The germline gives CDR1 SNHLY, CDR2 FYNNEI. V lost 4 bases and J lost 5; bases outside the gene matches: 9. There are 17 residues in the CDR3. DNA of the CDR3: TGTGCCAGCAGTGGGAAACTAGCGGGAGGGCCTGGAGATACGCAGTATTTT. Its protein is CASSGKLAGGPGDTQYF.

The table lists this clone with a count of one. The gene calls are TRBV19 and TRBJ1-1, with D possibly being TRBD1 (5 bases). The germline V gene encodes CDR1 LNHDA and CDR2 SQIVND (reference sequence). Trimming left V 5 bases short and J 1 base short, with 11 bases between. CDR3 size: 14 residues. CDR3 sequence (DNA): TGTGCCAGTAGTGAGGGACTGCGGAACACTGAAGCTTTCTTT. It codes for CASSEGLRNTEAFF. The full variable domain, its missing parts supplied by reference TRBV19 and TRBJ1-1, is DGGITQSPKYLFRKEGQNVTLSCEQNLNHDAMYWYRQDPGQGLRLIYYSQIVNDFQKGDIAEGYSVSREKKESFPLTVTSAQKNPTAFYLCASSEGLRNTEAFFGQGTRLTVV.

This sequence joins TRBV6-1 and TRBJ1-5; D is uncertain. V dropped 3 bases and J dropped 1 base, with 13 bases sitting between them. The CDR3 contains 16 residues. Germline V CDR1 and CDR2: MNHNS, SASEGT. The CDR3 is CASSDGAGESNQPQHF. DNA of the CDR3: TGTGCCAGCAGTGACGGCGCAGGTGAGAGCAATCAGCCCCAGCATTTT.

The rearrangement joins TRBV15 to TRBJ1-5, with TRBD1 matching over 7 bases. Germline V CDR1 and CDR2: LNHNV, YYDKDF (reference sequence). The V segment lost 5 bases and the J segment 2 bases; nucleotides outside the gene matches: 9. CDR3 length equals 16 residues. The CDR3 region has the DNA TGTGCCACCAGCGCCCGGACAGGACAAGGCAATCAGCCCCAGCATTTT. Amino acids: CATSARTGQGNQPQHF.

V usage is TRBV6-6 and J usage is TRBJ1-5, with TRBD1 matching 7 bases. V dropped 1 base and J dropped 5; count of bases not matched to a gene: 5. Germline CDR1 MNHNY, CDR2 SVGAGI (reference sequence). The CDR3 sequence is 15 residues long. DNA of the CDR3: TGTGCCAGCAGTTACTTTGACAGGGAGGATCAGCCCCAGCATTTT. Its translation: CASSYFDREDQPQHF.

The chain recombines TRBV19 with TRBJ2-1; D gene ambiguous. The germline V and J ends were trimmed by 5 bases and 2 bases, with 16 bases remaining between them. The CDR3 has 16 amino acids. Germline V CDR1 and CDR2: LNHDA, SQIVND (reference sequence). CDR3 protein: CASSPLLVATYNEQFF. DNA of the CDR3: TGTGCCAGTAGTCCCCTGCTGGTAGCCACCTACAATGAGCAGTTCTTC. The full variable domain, rest sourced from reference TRBV19 and TRBJ2-1, is DGGITQSPKYLFRKEGQNVTLSCEQNLNHDAMYWYRQDPGQGLRLIYYSQIVNDFQKGDIAEGYSVSREKKESFPLTVTSAQKNPTAFYLCASSPLLVATYNEQFFGPGTRLTVL.

This sequence joins TRBV9 and TRBJ2-1; possibly TRBD2 for D (5 bases). The CDR3 totals 14 residues. V gave up 0 bases and J gave up 6 bases, with 10 bases separating them. CDR1 is SGDLS and CDR2 is YYNGEE in the germline V gene. CDR3 sequence reads: CASSVGYEGNEQFF. The CDR3 DNA reads TGTGCCAGCAGCGTAGGGTATGAGGGCAATGAGCAGTTCTTC.

The rearrangement uses TRBV6-5 and TRBJ1-2; D perhaps matches TRBD1 (5 bases). The V and J ends lost 0 bases and 6 bases respectively, with 11 bases between them. Looked up from germline, CDR1 is MNHEY and CDR2 is SVGAGI. The CDR3 has 14 amino acids. The CDR3 reads CASSYSTRGDGYTF. CDR3 DNA: TGTGCCAGCAGTTACTCGACTCGGGGGGATGGCTACACCTTC.

The chain links TRBV30 to TRBJ2-3; 9 bases fit TRBD2. Per the germline V gene, CDR1 is GTSNPN and CDR2 is SVGIG (reference sequence). With 0 bases clipped from V and 6 bases from J, the junction kept 7 bases outside the gene matches. The CDR3 runs 15 residues. The CDR3 DNA sequence: TGTGCCTGGAGTGTACGGCGGGGGGGCGTGGATACGCAGTATTTT. This sequence encodes CAWSVRRGGVDTQYF.

V is TRBV9 and J is TRBJ1-3, with D maybe TRBD1 (6 bases). The CDR3 covers 15 residues. The V end lost 0 bases, the J end lost 4 bases, and 11 bases lay between the germline ends. The germline CDR1 and CDR2 sequences are SGDLS and YYNGEE. This CDR3 is CASSVEGQTGNTIYF. The CDR3 DNA reads as TGTGCCAGCAGCGTAGAAGGACAGACCGGAAACACCATATATTTT.

The V call is TRBV6-6, the J call TRBJ2-5; 7 bases align to TRBD1. The CDR3 spans 14 residues. Germline-derived CDR1 and CDR2 are MNHNY and SVGAGI (reference sequence). V shed 6 bases, J shed 2 bases, and the junction held 6 bases outside the gene matches. The CDR3 coding sequence is TGTGCCAGCAGCCAAGACAGGGCTCAAGAGACCCAGTACTTC. Translated: CASSQDRAQETQYF.

This chain connects TRBV2 to TRBJ2-7; the match to TRBD1 covers 8 bases. This CDR3 has 13 residues. CDR1 and CDR2 (germline): SNHLY, FYNNEI. V lost 4 bases, J lost 5 bases, and 4 bases stayed unmatched. The CDR3 DNA follows: TGTGCCAGCAGTGTGTACAGGGGGAACGAGCAGTACTTC. This gives the protein CASSVYRGNEQYF.

This clone was counted a single time. The genes are TRBV7-3 and TRBJ2-2; 8 nucleotides match TRBD2. V was pared by 2 bases and J by 5 bases, with 10 bases of the junction left unmatched. Germline V lookup: CDR1 SGHTA, CDR2 FQGTGA. The CDR3 has 17 residues. The CDR3 nucleotides read TGTGCCAGCAGCTTATTATCTAGCCGGGGGGGAACCGGGGAGCTGTTTTTT. It translates to CASSLLSSRGGTGELFF.

This chain connects TRBV6-5 to TRBJ2-7; possibly TRBD2 for D (6 bases). The CDR3 consists of 14 residues. V dropped 0 bases and J dropped 4 bases, with 10 bases sitting between them. The germline CDR1 and CDR2 sequences are MNHEY and SVGAGI. The CDR3 DNA reads as TGTGCCAGCAGTTACTCGGGTAGCGGTTACGAGCAGTACTTC. It is translated as CASSYSGSGYEQYF.

This chain uses TRBV28 with TRBJ1-1, with TRBD1 matching 7 bases. CDR1 is MDHEN and CDR2 is SYDVKM in the germline V gene. Trimming took 9 bases from V and 0 from J; bases not matched to a gene: 16. The CDR3 consists of 17 residues. CDR3 DNA: TGTGCCAGTTACACCGGGACAGCCCTAATATTGAACACTGAAGCTTTCTTT. It encodes CASYTGTALILNTEAFF.

In DNA, the CDR3 is TGTGCCAGCTCTGGGGCCATGAACACTGAAGCTTTCTTT. Translating it yields CASSGAMNTEAFF. This sequence joins TRBV27 and TRBJ1-1; the D gene is possibly TRBD1 (5 bases). V was shortened by 8 bases and J by 0 bases, with 10 bases between the two germline ends. The CDR3 extends over 13 amino acids. CDR1 is MNHEY, CDR2 SMNVEV, per germline (reference sequence).